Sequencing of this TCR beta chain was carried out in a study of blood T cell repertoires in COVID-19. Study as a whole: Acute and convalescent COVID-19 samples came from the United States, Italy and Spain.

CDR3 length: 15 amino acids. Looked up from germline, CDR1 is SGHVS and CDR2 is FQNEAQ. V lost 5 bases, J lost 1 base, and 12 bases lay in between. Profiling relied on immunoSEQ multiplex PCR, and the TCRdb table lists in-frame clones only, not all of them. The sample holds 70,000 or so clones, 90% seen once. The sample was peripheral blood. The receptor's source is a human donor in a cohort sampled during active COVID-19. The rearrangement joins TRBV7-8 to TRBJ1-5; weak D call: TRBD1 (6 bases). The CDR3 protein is CASSPGQRSNQPQHF. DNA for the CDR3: TGTGCCAGCAGCCCCGGACAGAGGAGCAATCAGCCCCAGCATTTT.